A selection of T cell receptor beta chains follows, all from one sample in a study of beta chain features in type 1 diabetes. TCRdb keeps only in-frame clones here, not all; method: immunoSEQ multiplex PCR. The table has under 900,000 clones, about a sixth seen once. Sequenced sample: naive CD4+ T cells from blood. Receptors originate from a woman in her late teens or twenties in good health. Each CDR3 is given with its conserved first and last residue. D genes are given only for firm matches. Size values are once, few and many counts, or a class for expanded clones, and some rows have none.

v_gene	j_gene	abundance	d_gene	CDR3nt	CDR3aa
TRBV19	TRBJ1-5	few	-	TGTGCCAGTAGTACCCGGACAGAGAGCAATCAGCCCCAGCATTTT	CASSTRTESNQPQHF
TRBV7-2	TRBJ2-3	few	TRBD1	TGTGCCAGCAGCTTGAGGACAGGGGTGGCAGATACGCAGTATTTT	CASSLRTGVADTQYF
TRBV20-1	TRBJ2-5	few	-	TGCAGTGCTAGAGATTCAGAGACCCAGTACTTC	CSARDSETQYF
TRBV20-1	TRBJ2-5	few	TRBD1	TGCAGTGCTATCCAGGGGGTCACCCAGTACTTC	CSAIQGVTQYF
TRBV7-2	TRBJ1-5	few	TRBD1	TGTGCCAGCAGCTCCTCCGGACAGGGCGATCAGCCCCAGCATTTT	CASSSSGQGDQPQHF
TRBV7-2	TRBJ1-3	few	TRBD1	TGTGCCAGCAGCTTAGGGACAGGGTCTGGAAACACCATATATTTT	CASSLGTGSGNTIYF
TRBV27	TRBJ2-1	-	-	TGTGCCAGCAGTTTTAGGGTGGGAGCCCCATACAATGAGCAGTTCTTC	CASSFRVGAPYNEQFF
TRBV6-1	TRBJ2-7	-	-	TGTGCCAGCAGTGTGTTTTCGTACGAGCAGTACTTC	CASSVFSYEQYF
TRBV10-3	TRBJ1-3	-	-	TGTGCCATCAGTGATGTCCTCAGTACCTTTGGAAACACCATATATTTT	CAISDVLSTFGNTIYF
TRBV14	TRBJ2-3	few	-	TGTGCCAGCAGCCAAGGCCTTAGGGGACTTCTTTTCACAGATACGCAGTATTTT	CASSQGLRGLLFTDTQYF
TRBV6-5	TRBJ1-2	few	-	TGTGCCAGCAGTTACTCGCTATCAGCGAATTATGGCTACACCTTC	CASSYSLSANYGYTF
TRBV10-3	TRBJ2-3	-	-	TGTGCCATCAGTGAGTCCCTAGCAACAGATACGCAGTATTTT	CAISESLATDTQYF
TRBV5-1	TRBJ2-1	-	-	TGCGCCAGCAGCATAACCGGGAGCTACAATGAGCAGTTCTTC	CASSITGSYNEQFF
TRBV10-3	TRBJ1-3	-	-	TGTGCCATCAGTGACAGCAGAAACACCATATATTTT	CAISDSRNTIYF
TRBV7-9	TRBJ2-1	-	TRBD2	TGTGCCAGCAGCCGACTAGCGAATGAGCAGTTCTTC	CASSRLANEQFF
TRBV10-2	TRBJ2-1	-	TRBD2	TGCGCCAGCAGGCCGAGCGGGACCTCCTACAATGAGCAGTTCTTC	CASRPSGTSYNEQFF
TRBV5-1	TRBJ2-1	-	TRBD2	TGCGCCAGCATCACAAACCCCGAGTCTAGCGGGAGGAGCGGCTCCTACAATGAGCAGTTCTTC	CASITNPESSGRSGSYNEQFF
TRBV25-1	TRBJ1-1	few	-	TGTGCCAGCAGTGAAGACCGGGACGGCTTGGGCGCTTTCTTT	CASSEDRDGLGAFF
TRBV7-3	TRBJ2-2	-	TRBD1	TGTGCCAGCAGGCCGGGACAGAGCACCGGGGAGCTGTTTTTT	CASRPGQSTGELFF
TRBV7-9	TRBJ2-1	-	-	TGTGCCAGCAGCCCCGGGTCAGGCGTCAAAAAATACAATGAGCAGTTCTTC	CASSPGSGVKKYNEQFF
TRBV15	TRBJ1-2	-	-	TGTGCCACCGGGGGTCCGAGGTATGGCTACACCTTC	CATGGPRYGYTF
TRBV5-8	TRBJ1-5	-	-	TGTGCCAGCAGCTTGGGGCGAATCGGGAATCAGCCCCAGCATTTT	CASSLGRIGNQPQHF
TRBV11-2	TRBJ2-2	-	TRBD2	TGTGCCAGCAGCTTAGGGCTAGCGGGCACCGGGGAGCTGTTTTTT	CASSLGLAGTGELFF
TRBV28	TRBJ2-1	few	-	TGTGCCAGCAGTGTAACGTGGGAGGAACACAATGAGCAGTTCTTC	CASSVTWEEHNEQFF
TRBV14	TRBJ2-1	few	-	TGTGCCAGCAGCCAAGTAAATGAGCAGTTCTTC	CASSQVNEQFF
TRBV4-3	TRBJ2-3	-	-	TGCGCCAGCAGCCAAGGGTTAGCAGACACAGATACGCAGTATTTT	CASSQGLADTDTQYF